The rows below give T cell receptor beta chains drawn from one sample of a study of T cell responses to AZD1222 COVID-19 vaccine. Method: immunoSEQ multiplex PCR; TCRdb's copy keeps in-frame clones and lacks some. The sample includes about 140,000 clones, approximately 85% of them seen just once. The sequencing used peripheral blood, collected 28 days after the second dose of the MenACWY control vaccine. Every receptor here comes from an adult who received the MenACWY meningococcal vaccine as a control. Both conserved end residues are part of each CDR3. The D gene is left open where the match is weak. A clone size is listed for some rows: how often the clone was seen (once, few, many), or a class if it is expanded.

.	.	TRBV6-4	TRBJ2-1	TGTGCCAGCAGTGACTTTGGGGGATCTAGGGTAAATGAGCAGTTCTTC	CASSDFGGSRVNEQFF
TRBD1	.	TRBV5-1	TRBJ2-2	TGCGCCAGCAGCCCGACAGGGGAGAGAGACGGGGAGCTGTTTTTT	CASSPTGERDGELFF
.	once	TRBV15	TRBJ2-7	TGTGCCACCAGCAGCGGGGTCTACGAGCAGTACTTC	CATSSGVYEQYF
.	.	TRBV19	TRBJ1-2	TGTGCCAGTAGTATAGATCCAAGCAATGTCTACACCTTC	CASSIDPSNVYTF
TRBD1	.	TRBV6-2/TRBV6-3	TRBJ1-5	TGTGCCAGCAGTTACCGGGGACAGGGGGCGAACGTATACAATCAGCCCCAGCATTTT	CASSYRGQGANVYNQPQHF
.	once	TRBV6-5	TRBJ2-3	TGTGCCAGCAGTTTCTCTAGAAGCACAGATACGCAGTATTTT	CASSFSRSTDTQYF
.	.	TRBV28	TRBJ2-5	TGTGCCAGCAGTTTGCGTGAGACCCAGTACTTC	CASSLRETQYF
.	.	TRBV12-5	TRBJ1-2	TGTGCTAGTGGTTTGGTACTGGGACGTACCTATAGCTATGGCTACACCTTC	CASGLVLGRTYSYGYTF
.	.	TRBV6-5	TRBJ1-1	TGTGCCAGCAGTTACTTATTAGGACGGGCGAACACTGAAGCTTTCTTT	CASSYLLGRANTEAFF
.	.	TRBV2	TRBJ1-1	TGTGCCAGCACCATGGCGACAGCGAACACTGAAGCTTTCTTT	CASTMATANTEAFF
.	.	TRBV7-2	TRBJ2-3	TGTGCCAGCAGCTTTGGGGCACGCAATCCTTCCCAGGATACGCAGTATTTT	CASSFGARNPSQDTQYF
.	.	TRBV20-1	TRBJ1-2	TGTTCCCTACCGTACCAGGGCTACACCTTC	CSLPYQGYTF
TRBD1	.	TRBV9	TRBJ1-4	TGTGCCAGCAGCGTAGATTTGGGACAGTATGAAAAACTGTTTTTT	CASSVDLGQYEKLFF
.	.	TRBV6-5	TRBJ2-2	TGTGCCAGCAGTTTCCACGGGGAGCTGTTTTTT	CASSFHGELFF
.	once	TRBV4-3	TRBJ2-1	TGCGCCAGCAGCCAAGAAAAAGCGGAGGATGAGCAGTTCTTC	CASSQEKAEDEQFF
.	.	TRBV6-4	TRBJ2-2	TGTGCCAGCAGTCCATCCCTGGGGCAACTCACCGGGGAGCTGTTTTTT	CASSPSLGQLTGELFF
.	.	TRBV19	TRBJ2-2	TGTGCCAGTATCAAGGGGATAAACACCGGGGAGCTGTTTTTT	CASIKGINTGELFF
.	.	TRBV19	TRBJ2-7	TGTGCCAGTAGTGGGCGGGGCACCGAGCAGTACTTC	CASSGRGTEQYF
TRBD1	.	TRBV5-1	TRBJ1-1	TGCGCCAGCAGCTTGGCCGGGACAGGGAACACTGAAGCTTTCTTT	CASSLAGTGNTEAFF
.	.	TRBV5-1	TRBJ2-5	TGCGCCAGCAGCTCGTCCGGGTACCAAGAGACCCAGTACTTC	CASSSSGYQETQYF
TRBD2	.	TRBV2	TRBJ2-7	TGTGCCAGCAGTGGGAGGGGACTAGCGGGGGTCGAGCAGTACTTC	CASSGRGLAGVEQYF
.	few	TRBV9	TRBJ1-1	TGTGCCAGCAGCAAAGCACAGGGACGGAACACTGAAGCTTTCTTT	CASSKAQGRNTEAFF
.	.	TRBV9	TRBJ2-7	TGTGCCAGCAGCGTAGGGACTTTTAGCTCCTACGAGCAGTACTTC	CASSVGTFSSYEQYF
.	.	TRBV14	TRBJ1-6	TGTGCCAGCCAAGGGACGGGGGGTGGAACCCTCCACTTT	CASQGTGGGTLHF
.	once	TRBV11-3	TRBJ1-1	TGTGCCAGCAGCCCCACAGTCACTGAAGCTTTCTTT	CASSPTVTEAFF
.	.	TRBV12-3/TRBV12-4	TRBJ2-3	TGTGCCAGCAGTTTAGCGTTCGAGGATACGCAGTATTTT	CASSLAFEDTQYF
TRBD1	.	TRBV2	TRBJ2-1	TGTGCCAGCAGGGTACAGGGGGGCTCCTACAATGAGCAGTTCTTC	CASRVQGGSYNEQFF
.	.	TRBV28	TRBJ2-7	TGTGCCAGCAGCCCCGTTGGGCTTCTCTCCTACGAGCAGTACTTC	CASSPVGLLSYEQYF
TRBD1	once	TRBV7-6	TRBJ1-5	TGTGCCAGCAGCTTAGCACAGGGGGGTCAGCCCCAGCATTTT	CASSLAQGGQPQHF
.	few	TRBV7-9	TRBJ2-7	TGTGCCAGCAGCTTAGCAGTCGAGCAGTACTTC	CASSLAVEQYF
.	.	TRBV15	TRBJ1-4	TGTGCCACCAGCAGAGAGCAGGGGCGTGAAAAACTGTTTTTT	CATSREQGREKLFF
TRBD1	.	TRBV7-2	TRBJ1-5	TGTGCCAGCAGCTCGGGACAGGGTTACGGCAATCAGCCCCAGCATTTT	CASSSGQGYGNQPQHF
.	.	TRBV5-5	TRBJ1-1	TGTGCCAGCAGGTTCCGGGACACTAACACTGAAGCTTTCTTT	CASRFRDTNTEAFF
TRBD1	.	TRBV19	TRBJ1-1	TGTGCCAGTAGTATAACAGGGGCTACTGAAGCTTTCTTT	CASSITGATEAFF
.	.	TRBV30	TRBJ1-4	TGTGCCTGGGACCCCGGGACAACTAATGAAAAACTGTTTTTT	CAWDPGTTNEKLFF